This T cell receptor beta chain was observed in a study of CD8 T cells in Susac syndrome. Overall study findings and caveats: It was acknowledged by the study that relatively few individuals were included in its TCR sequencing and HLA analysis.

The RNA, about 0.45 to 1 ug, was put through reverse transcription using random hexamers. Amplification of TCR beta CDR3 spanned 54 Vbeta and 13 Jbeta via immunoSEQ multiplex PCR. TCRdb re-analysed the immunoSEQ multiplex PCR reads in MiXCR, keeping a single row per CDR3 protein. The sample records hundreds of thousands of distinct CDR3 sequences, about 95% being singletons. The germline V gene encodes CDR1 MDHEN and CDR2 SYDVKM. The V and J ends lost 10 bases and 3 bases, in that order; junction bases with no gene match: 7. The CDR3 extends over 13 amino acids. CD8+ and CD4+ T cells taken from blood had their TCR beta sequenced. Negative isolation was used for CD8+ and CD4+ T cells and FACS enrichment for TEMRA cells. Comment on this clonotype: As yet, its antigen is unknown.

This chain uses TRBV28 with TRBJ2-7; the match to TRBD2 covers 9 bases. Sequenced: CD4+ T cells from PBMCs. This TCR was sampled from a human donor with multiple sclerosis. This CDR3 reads CATDHSGSYEQYF. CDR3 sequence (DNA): TGTGCCACGGATCATAGCGGGAGCTACGAGCAGTACTTC.